This record concerns one TCR beta chain sequence. Its recognized antigen is unknown. The sample holds no much larger clone one base away, and base qualities are not on file. The germline V gene (reference sequence) yields LNHDA for CDR1 and SQIVND for CDR2. The trim is 3 bases for V and 3 bases for J, with a gap of 17 bases between the germline ends. Spanning cysteine to phenylalanine, the CDR3 consists of 16 amino acids. Kept here is only the CDR3 DNA, which spans 48 bases and is read in frame from base 1. The data were taken from a study of early T cells in non-severe SARS-CoV-2 infection listed by TCRdb under 2021. A note on the overall study: Bulk RNA from unsorted whole blood was used for TCR sequencing, so alpha and beta chains could not be paired. The paper as a whole reports these results and caveats: Matching against VDJdb was skewed toward anti-spike CD8 responses, likely underestimated virus-specific expansions, and missed private and CD4 specificities.

This was a case-control study nested in a cohort of healthcare workers in London, UK, who had nasopharyngeal swab PCR tests and blood samples taken every week. Healthcare workers were recruited between 23 and 31 March 2020, during the week of the UK lockdown, and were followed weekly for up to about 15 weeks. The method behind the library was 5' RACE. The data were produced on a NextSeq 500. The TCR library protocol attached unique molecular identifiers to individual cDNA molecules to correct for sequencing error and PCR bias. Both TCR alpha and beta chains were sequenced, and tight co-correlation was observed between alpha and beta sequence abundances in each sample. On the study's bioinformatics: Decombinator V4 was used to annotate TCR sequences for V gene, J gene and CDR3. Expanded TCRs were defined as changing significantly between any two time points under a Poisson model with p below 0.0001. TCR abundances were normalised to the total number of TCRs sequenced per sample and were expressed as counts per million. TRAV1-2 paired with TRAJ12, TRAJ20 or TRAJ33 defined MAIT TCRs, while TRAV10 paired with TRAJ18 defined iNKT TCRs. VDJdb, accessed 1 November 2021, was searched for CMV, EBV and SARS-CoV-2 annotated TCRs, excluding TCRs annotated for multiple antigens. The public sequencing data were trimmed at Q25 with fastp and processed into clonotypes with MiXCR by TCRdb, which kept only in-frame beta chains. Each record represents a unique CDR3 protein, reported with the most common genes and DNA among its rows. The V and J calls shown here were made by TCRdb, not taken from the authors' results. The sample table holds tens of thousands of distinct CDR3 sequences, of which roughly a tenth were seen once. In total, the top ten clones hold less than 10% of the sample.

The specimen comprised whole blood, sampled at baseline. The chain links TRBV19 with TRBJ1-1, with the D segment identity uncertain. The receptor was isolated from an adult who was a healthcare worker with PCR-confirmed SARS-CoV-2 infection or an uninfected control (not recorded which). In nucleotides, the sequence is TGTGCCAGTAGTATCGAGAAGGGTAGGGCGGACACTGAAGCTTTCTTT. Translation gives CASSIEKGRADTEAFF.